This T cell receptor beta chain came from a study of blood T cell repertoires in COVID-19 (dated by TCRdb to about 2020). About the investigation overall: Samples covering the acute and convalescent phases of COVID-19 were provided by collaborators in the United States, Italy and Spain. The prospective study material was composed of cDNA or gDNA derived from T cells, B-cell-depleted T cells, or PBMCs. The dataset comprised deeply sampled blood TCRbeta repertoires from subjects exposed to, actively infected with, or recovered from COVID-19. The repertoires were released in a freely available public database intended as a resource for research on the immune response to SARS-CoV-2. The samples were drawn from the first 160 participants of the ongoing ImmuneRACE study and from 950 to 1,500 subjects provided by 6 global collaborators. A de-identified subject ID, COVID-19 status, age in years and sex were almost always included in the sample metadata. Where available, HLA class I and class II types were taken from metadata supplied by the sample provider and were not determined by assay-based typing. The full study reports these points: How much clinical and demographic metadata was included differed by source and by participant, and the metadata was provided uncurated.

The collaborating institutions used their own protocols to collect whole blood in K2EDTA tubes. For TCRbeta analysis, collaborators shipped samples as frozen whole blood, isolated PBMCs, or DNA extracted from either of those sample types. For this clone: Its antigen target is currently unknown. No much larger clone exists at a distance of one base, and base qualities are not known.

TCRbeta CDR3 regions were amplified from genomic DNA by means of the immunoSEQ Assay, a bias-controlled multiplex PCR. The authors' pipeline ran thus. Nucleated cell counts per sample were estimated from amplification of reference gene primers within the assay. To quantify the absolute abundance of each unique TCRbeta CDR3 rearrangement, sequence reads were collapsed and filtered. For each sample, productive Simpson clonality was calculated as the square root of Simpson's diversity index across productive rearrangements. TCRdb carries this immuneACCESS record with in-frame sequences only. Its versions omit some clonotypes, under half of them owing to an unresolved V gene in the studies checked, with the rest unexplained. The DNA gave D and trimming, while V, J and clone size come from that table. The table for this sample lists more than 45,000 clones; roughly 84% of them were counted only once. The top ten clonotypes cover around 4.5% of the sample.

V gives up 3 bases and J gives up 5 bases, and the segment between their germline ends measures 8 bases. Based on the germline V gene, the CDR1 and CDR2 sequences are SGDLS and YYNGEE. The CDR3 goes from the cysteine to the phenylalanine over 12 residues. Only the CDR3 DNA stays, 36 bases, in frame from base 1. The source material was peripheral blood. The chain joins TRBV9 to TRBJ1-1; the D region possibly corresponds to TRBD1 (6 bases align). The receptor comes from a man aged 40-49 years with active COVID-19. The DNA sequence reads TGTGCCAGCAGCGACACAGGGACTGAAGCTTTCTTT. Its translation is CASSDTGTEAFF.